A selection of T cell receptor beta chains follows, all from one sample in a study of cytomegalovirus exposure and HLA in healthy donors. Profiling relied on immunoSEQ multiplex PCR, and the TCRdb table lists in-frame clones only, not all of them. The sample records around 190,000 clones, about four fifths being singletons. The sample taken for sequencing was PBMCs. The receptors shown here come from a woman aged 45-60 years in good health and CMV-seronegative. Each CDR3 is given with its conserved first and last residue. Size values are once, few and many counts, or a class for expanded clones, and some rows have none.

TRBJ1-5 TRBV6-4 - CASSADRNQPQHF
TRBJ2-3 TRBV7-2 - CASSTGLAGRDTQYF
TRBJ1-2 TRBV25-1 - CASSERPRGERTF
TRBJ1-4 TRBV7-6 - CASSLVDRVNEKLFF
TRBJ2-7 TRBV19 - CASSTRQGPQTGEQYF
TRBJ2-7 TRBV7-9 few CASSLVSGDSYEQYF
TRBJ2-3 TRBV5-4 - CASSPSGGSDADTQYF
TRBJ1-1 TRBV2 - CASSEEGNTEAFF
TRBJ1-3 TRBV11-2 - CASSLVSPGKRRATIYF
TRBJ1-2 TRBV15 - CATSRDSSGDGYTF
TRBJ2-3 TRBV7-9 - CASSPQGGDTQYF
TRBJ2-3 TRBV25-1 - CASSGSMTGVSTDTQYF
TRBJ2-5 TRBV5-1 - CASSPQPSGGWETQYF
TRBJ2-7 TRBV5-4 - CASSSGQRLYEQYF
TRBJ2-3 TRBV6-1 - CASSEEWTEDTQYF
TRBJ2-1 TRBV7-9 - CASSHREWDEQFF
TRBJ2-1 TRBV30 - CAWRAFGGKNEQFF
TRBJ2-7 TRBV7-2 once CASSLPNLLAGGGEQYF
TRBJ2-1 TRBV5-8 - CASSLGTGVYNEQFF
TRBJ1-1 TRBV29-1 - CSVGAGIWNTEAFF
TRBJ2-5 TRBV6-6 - CASSYSGRGWETQYF
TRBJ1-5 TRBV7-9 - CASSLASGGGNQPQHF
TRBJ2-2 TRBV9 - CASSGRLAGDGGELFF
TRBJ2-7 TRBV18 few CASSQETSGISYEQYF
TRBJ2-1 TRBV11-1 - CASSLESNEQFF
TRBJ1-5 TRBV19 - CATSGTGSNQPQHF
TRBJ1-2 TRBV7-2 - CASSLGGQARGYTF
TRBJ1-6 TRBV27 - CASSSIRGRDSSPLHF
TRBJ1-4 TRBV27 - CASSRIPGLNEKLFF
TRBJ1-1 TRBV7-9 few CASSGGGAPSPFF
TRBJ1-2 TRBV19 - CASTPAAGPYGYTF
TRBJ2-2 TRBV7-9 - CASSDRGGNTGELFF